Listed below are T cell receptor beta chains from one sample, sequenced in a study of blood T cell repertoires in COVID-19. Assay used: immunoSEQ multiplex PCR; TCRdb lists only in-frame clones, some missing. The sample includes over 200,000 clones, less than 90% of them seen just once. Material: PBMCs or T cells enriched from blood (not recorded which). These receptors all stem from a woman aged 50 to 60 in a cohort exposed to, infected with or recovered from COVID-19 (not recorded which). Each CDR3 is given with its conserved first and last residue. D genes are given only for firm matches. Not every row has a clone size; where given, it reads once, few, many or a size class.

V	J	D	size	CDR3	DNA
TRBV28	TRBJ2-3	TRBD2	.	CASSGSGTSGTQYF	TGTGCCAGCAGTGGCAGTGGGACTAGCGGTACGCAGTATTTT
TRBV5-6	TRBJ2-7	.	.	CASSLQDSYEQYF	TGTGCCAGCAGCTTACAGGACTCCTACGAGCAGTACTTC
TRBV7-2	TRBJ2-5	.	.	CASSLYPGARAETQYF	TGTGCCAGCAGCTTATATCCGGGCGCGAGGGCAGAGACCCAGTACTTC
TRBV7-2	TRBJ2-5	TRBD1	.	CASRNRQGRETQYF	TGTGCCAGCAGAAACCGACAGGGGAGAGAGACCCAGTACTTC
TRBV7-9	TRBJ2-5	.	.	CASSVRGEETQYF	TGTGCCAGCAGCGTCAGGGGGGAAGAGACCCAGTACTTC
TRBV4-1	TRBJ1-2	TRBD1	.	CASSQDVGTGVYGYTF	TGCGCCAGCAGCCAAGATGTCGGGACAGGGGTGTATGGCTACACCTTC
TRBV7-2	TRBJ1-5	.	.	CASSFPGSGNQPQHF	TGTGCCAGCAGCTTTCCAGGTAGTGGGAATCAGCCCCAGCATTTT
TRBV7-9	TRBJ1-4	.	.	CASSLRGVVEKLFF	TGTGCCAGCAGCTTACGGGGGGTAGTTGAAAAACTGTTTTTT
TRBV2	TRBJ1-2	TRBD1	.	CASTGRDRDSGHYGYTF	TGTGCCAGCACCGGCCGGGACAGGGATTCAGGGCACTATGGCTACACCTTC
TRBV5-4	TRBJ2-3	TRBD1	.	CASSFGQATDTQYF	TGTGCCAGCAGCTTCGGACAGGCCACAGATACGCAGTATTTT
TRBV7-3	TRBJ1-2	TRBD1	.	CASSARDRAGYTF	TGTGCCAGCAGCGCACGGGACAGGGCCGGCTACACCTTC
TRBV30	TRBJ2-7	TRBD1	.	CAWTRQGNAYEQYF	TGTGCCTGGACTCGACAGGGCAATGCCTACGAGCAGTACTTC
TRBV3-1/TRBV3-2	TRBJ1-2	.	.	CASSQDLNYGYTF	TGTGCCAGCAGCCAAGACCTCAACTATGGCTACACCTTC
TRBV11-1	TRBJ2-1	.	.	CASSLMGSSYNEQFF	TGTGCCAGCAGCTTGATGGGGAGCTCCTACAATGAGCAGTTCTTC
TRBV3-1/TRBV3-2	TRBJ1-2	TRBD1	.	CASSQATGEDGYTF	TGTGCCAGCAGCCAAGCTACAGGGGAGGATGGCTACACCTTC
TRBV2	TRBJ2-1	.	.	CASSLDGASYNEQFF	TGTGCCAGCAGTTTGGATGGGGCCTCCTACAATGAGCAGTTCTTC
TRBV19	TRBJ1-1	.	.	CASTVRGQNTEAFF	TGTGCCAGCACCGTCAGGGGTCAGAACACTGAAGCTTTCTTT
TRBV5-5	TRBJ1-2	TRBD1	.	CASSQGQNYGYTF	TGTGCCAGCAGCCAGGGACAGAACTATGGCTACACCTTC
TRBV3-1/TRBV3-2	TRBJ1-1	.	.	CASSPHSGAMNTEAFF	TGTGCCAGCAGCCCTCATTCTGGGGCTATGAACACTGAAGCTTTCTTT
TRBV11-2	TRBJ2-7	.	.	CASSSSSYEQYF	TGTGCCAGCAGCTCTAGCTCCTACGAGCAGTACTTC
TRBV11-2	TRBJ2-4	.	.	CASSALGGRQNIQYF	TGTGCCAGCAGCGCCCTAGGGGGACGACAAAACATTCAGTACTTC
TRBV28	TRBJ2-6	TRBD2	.	CASTPGGTLSGANVLTF	TGTGCCAGCACCCCGGGGGGGACGCTCTCTGGGGCCAACGTCCTGACTTTC
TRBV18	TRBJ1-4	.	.	CASSRTFRGRGTTNEKLFF	TGTGCCAGCTCACGAACCTTCAGAGGTCGGGGGACAACTAATGAAAAACTGTTTTTT
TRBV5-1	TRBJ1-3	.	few	CASSLNFGGRADTIYF	TGCGCCAGCAGCTTGAACTTTGGGGGCCGAGCAGACACCATATATTTT
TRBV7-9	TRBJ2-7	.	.	CASSTTGTYEQYF	TGTGCCAGCAGCACTACAGGTACCTACGAGCAGTACTTC
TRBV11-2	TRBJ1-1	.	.	CASSLGPGTEAFF	TGTGCCAGCAGCTTAGGGCCGGGCACTGAAGCTTTCTTT
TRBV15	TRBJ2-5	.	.	CATSGQTGIGETQYF	TGTGCCACCAGCGGACAGACAGGAATTGGAGAGACCCAGTACTTC
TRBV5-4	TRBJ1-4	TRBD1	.	CASTNRGPGGKLFF	TGTGCCAGCACCAATAGGGGGCCGGGTGGAAAACTGTTTTTT
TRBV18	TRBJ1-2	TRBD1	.	CASSRDSSSGYTF	TGTGCCAGCTCTCGGGACAGTTCCTCTGGCTACACCTTC
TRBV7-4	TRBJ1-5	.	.	CASSLNKSPCRTDQPQHF	TGTGCCAGCAGCTTAAATAAATCCCCTTGTCGGACAGATCAGCCCCAGCATTTT
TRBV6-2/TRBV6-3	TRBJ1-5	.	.	CASSYIGVYNQPQHF	TGTGCCAGCAGTTACATAGGGGTCTACAATCAGCCCCAGCATTTT
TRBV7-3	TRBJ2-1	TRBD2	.	CASSSKGLAGSDEQFF	TGTGCCAGCAGCTCAAAAGGACTAGCGGGGAGCGATGAGCAGTTCTTC
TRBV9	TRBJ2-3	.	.	CASSASPETATDTQYF	TGTGCCAGCAGCGCCAGCCCCGAGACAGCTACAGATACGCAGTATTTT
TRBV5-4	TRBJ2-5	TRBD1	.	CASSLDRGRLKAQYF	TGTGCCAGCAGCCTCGACAGGGGGCGGTTGAAGGCCCAGTACTTC
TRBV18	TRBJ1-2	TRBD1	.	CASSLSGQGNYGYTF	TGTGCCAGCTCACTCTCGGGACAGGGGAACTATGGCTACACCTTC
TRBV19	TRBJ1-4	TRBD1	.	CASSPGTGDEKLFF	TGTGCCAGTAGTCCAGGGACAGGGGATGAAAAACTGTTTTTT
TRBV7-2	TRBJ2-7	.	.	CASSLEGGGGAYEQYF	TGTGCCAGCAGCTTAGAGGGGGGAGGGGGAGCCTACGAGCAGTACTTC
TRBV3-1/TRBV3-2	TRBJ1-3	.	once	CASSQGQGNTIYF	TGTGCCAGCAGCCAAGGCCAGGGGAACACCATATATTTT
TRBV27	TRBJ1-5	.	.	CASSLGGGNQPQHF	TGTGCCAGCAGTTTGGGGGGGGGCAATCAGCCCCAGCATTTT
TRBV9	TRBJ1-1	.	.	CASSSFSGVNTEAFF	TGTGCCAGCAGCAGTTTTTCAGGGGTGAACACTGAAGCTTTCTTT
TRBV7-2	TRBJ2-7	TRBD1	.	CASSSRTGGGYEQYF	TGTGCCAGCAGCTCTCGGACAGGGGGAGGGTACGAGCAGTACTTC
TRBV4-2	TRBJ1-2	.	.	CASSQDNSANNYGYTF	TGTGCCAGCAGCCAAGATAACTCCGCCAACAACTATGGCTACACCTTC
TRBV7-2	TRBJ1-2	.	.	CASSLAGEYGYTF	TGTGCCAGCAGCTTAGCGGGAGAATATGGCTACACCTTC
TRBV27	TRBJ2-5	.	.	CASSLRSETQYF	TGTGCCAGCAGTTTACGGTCAGAGACCCAGTACTTC
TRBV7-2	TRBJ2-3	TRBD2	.	CASSLARLASAVWPHTDTQYF	TGTGCCAGCAGCTTAGCTCGACTAGCGTCGGCCGTCTGGCCACACACAGATACGCAGTATTTT
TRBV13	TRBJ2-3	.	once	CASGWRPTDTQYF	TGTGCCAGCGGGTGGCGGCCCACAGATACGCAGTATTTT
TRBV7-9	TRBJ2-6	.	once	CASSLPLSGANVLTF	TGTGCCAGCAGCTTACCTTTGTCTGGGGCCAACGTCCTGACTTTC
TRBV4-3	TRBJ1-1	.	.	CASSQDVSNTEAFF	TGCGCCAGCAGCCAAGATGTATCGAACACTGAAGCTTTCTTT
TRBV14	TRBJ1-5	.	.	CASSVRLDQPQHF	TGTGCCAGCAGCGTTCGTTTAGATCAGCCCCAGCATTTT
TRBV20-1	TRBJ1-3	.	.	CSTLSSGTIYF	TGCAGTACACTATCAAGCGGCACCATATATTTT
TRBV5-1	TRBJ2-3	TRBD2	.	CASRSLAGDTDTQYF	TGCGCCAGCAGGTCCCTCGCGGGGGACACAGATACGCAGTATTTT
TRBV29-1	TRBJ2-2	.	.	CSVLTGYTGELFF	TGCAGCGTGTTAACCGGGTACACCGGGGAGCTGTTTTTT
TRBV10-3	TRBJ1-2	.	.	CAISDSAGYTF	TGTGCCATCAGTGATAGTGCTGGCTACACCTTC
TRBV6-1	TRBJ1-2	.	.	CASSEYRGNYGYTF	TGTGCCAGCAGTGAATATCGGGGGAACTATGGCTACACCTTC
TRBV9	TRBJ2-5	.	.	CASSVGPQTNQETQYF	TGTGCCAGCAGCGTAGGTCCCCAGACTAACCAAGAGACCCAGTACTTC
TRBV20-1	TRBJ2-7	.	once	CSAKPQSEQYF	TGCAGTGCCAAGCCCCAAAGCGAGCAGTACTTC
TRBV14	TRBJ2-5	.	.	CASSQAPRRWQGTLIETQYF	TGTGCCAGCAGCCAAGCCCCTCGTCGTTGGCAGGGTACACTCATCGAGACCCAGTACTTC
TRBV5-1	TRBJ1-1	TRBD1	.	CASSLLGQGARFSEAFF	TGCGCCAGCAGCTTGCTTGGTCAGGGGGCTCGATTCTCTGAAGCTTTCTTT
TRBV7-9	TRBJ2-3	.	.	CASSPARGGTDTQYF	TGTGCCAGCAGCCCCGCCCGCGGGGGCACAGATACGCAGTATTTT
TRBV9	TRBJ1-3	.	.	CASSVGGRLSGNTIYF	TGTGCCAGCAGCGTAGGTGGGCGTTTGAGTGGAAACACCATATATTTT